What follows are 17 T cell receptor beta chains derived from one specimen sequenced in a study of OX40 agonist ivuxolimab in advanced cancers. The data were produced by immunoSEQ multiplex PCR, yet TCRdb's version contains in-frame clones alone and is incomplete. The sample lists more than 60,000 clones; over 60% were seen once. This specimen consisted of CD4+ or CD8+ T cells sorted from blood, obtained in a trial of the OX40 agonist ivuxolimab. The source of these receptors is an adult with an advanced solid tumor such as melanoma, head and neck, liver or kidney cancer.

J is TRBJ2-5 and V is TRBV13; the match to TRBD2 covers 12 bases. Gene TRBJ2-7 matches the end of the DNA better, so the J call may be wrong. This CDR3 region has 16 residues. CDR1 is PRHDT and CDR2 is FYEKMQ in the germline V gene (reference sequence). In DNA form, the CDR3 reads TGTGCCAGCAGCTTAGAAACTAGCGGGAGGATCTACGAGCAGTACTTC. Amino acids: CASSLETSGRIYEQYF.

V is TRBV19 and J is TRBJ2-5, with 9 bases that match TRBD1. With V trimmed by 3 bases and J by 4 bases, 9 bases remained unmatched. Germline CDR1 LNHDA, CDR2 SQIVND (reference sequence). CDR3 length: 16 residues. CDR3 in amino acids: CASSIGSGQGVETQYF. DNA of the CDR3: TGTGCCAGTAGTATCGGGTCGGGACAGGGTGTAGAGACCCAGTACTTC.

The chain uses TRBV7-8 and TRBJ1-1, with D unclear. CDR1 SGHVS and CDR2 FQNEAQ come from the germline V gene. The V end lost 2 bases, the J end lost 1 base, and 8 bases lay between the germline ends. The CDR3 loop spans 14 amino acids. Here the CDR3 DNA reads TGTGCCAGCAGCTTACTTCCGGGGAACACTGAAGCTTTCTTT. It is translated as CASSLLPGNTEAFF.

The rearrangement uses TRBV10-3 and TRBJ2-3; 14 nucleotides align to TRBD2. This CDR3 contains 17 residues. V gave up 6 bases and J gave up 2 bases; unmatched junction bases: 7. The germline V gene encodes CDR1 ENHRY and CDR2 SYGVKD. The CDR3 reads CAIRGLAGGGVTDTQYF. The CDR3 DNA is TGTGCCATCAGAGGACTAGCGGGAGGAGGGGTCACAGATACGCAGTATTTT.

This clone was detected a few times. This chain joins TRBV7-6 and TRBJ2-3; D may be TRBD1 (5 bases). The V gene's germline CDR1 is SGHVS and CDR2 FNYEAQ. The V and J ends lost 5 bases and 9 bases respectively, with 15 bases between them. CDR3 length: 13 amino acids. CDR3 DNA: TGTGCCAGCAGCCCCCAGGGCATTCAAACGCAGTATTTT. As protein: CASSPQGIQTQYF.

The V gene is TRBV18, the J gene TRBJ2-1; TRBD2 matches 10 bases. This CDR3 contains 15 residues. Germline CDR1 is KGHSH and CDR2 is LQKENI. With V trimmed by 5 bases and J by 4 bases, 5 bases remained unmatched. The CDR3 coding sequence is TGTGCCAGCTCAGAACTAGCGGGGATTTACAATGAGCAGTTCTTC. Translation: CASSELAGIYNEQFF.

Concerning this clone: Other nucleotide sequences from this sample produce the same CDR3. The chain carries TRBV29-1 and TRBJ2-1, with D perhaps TRBD2 (5 bases). The CDR3 runs to 11 residues. The germline gives CDR1 SQVTM, CDR2 ANQGSEA. The V gene lost 6 bases and the J gene lost 7 bases, with 10 bases spanning the gap. The CDR3 reads CSVSRGNEQFF. In DNA form, the CDR3 reads TGCAGCGTCAGCAGAGGGAATGAGCAGTTCTTC.

Comments on this clone: The junction departs from germline at one end; a sequencing error may be responsible. The chain recombines TRBV11-2 with TRBJ2-7; TRBD2 is a possible D gene (7 bases). The germline V gene encodes CDR1 SGHAT and CDR2 FQNNGV. This CDR3 region has 13 residues. The CDR3 region is CAGSLGGTIGQYF. CDR3 DNA sequence: TGTGCCGGCAGCTTAGGGGGGACTATCGGGCAGTACTTC.

The genes are TRBV5-1 and TRBJ1-1; 8 positions match TRBD1. V gave up 3 bases and J gave up 6 bases; unmatched junction bases: 4. The CDR3 runs 13 residues. Germline CDR1 SGHRS, CDR2 YFSETQ. CDR3 loop: CASSWQGAAEAFF. As DNA, the CDR3 is TGCGCCAGCAGCTGGCAGGGGGCCGCTGAAGCTTTCTTT.

V gene TRBV28 combines with J gene TRBJ2-7, with 7 bases identical to TRBD2. CDR1 MDHEN and CDR2 SYDVKM come from the germline V gene. The CDR3 sequence is 15 residues long. The junction had 7 bases not matched to a gene; V was cut back by 2 bases and J by 3 bases. This CDR3 is CASSLALAEIYEQYF. CDR3 coding DNA: TGTGCCAGCAGTTTAGCCCTAGCGGAAATCTACGAGCAGTACTTC.

This clone showed up just a few times. Written as DNA, the CDR3 is TGTGCCAGCAGCCGCCCGCCGGGGGGGCGAGGGGAGCAGTTCTTC. It translates to CASSRPPGGRGEQFF. The V gene is TRBV7-8, the J gene TRBJ2-1, with 8 bases identical to TRBD2. The V and J ends lost 5 bases and 10 bases, in that order; junction bases with no gene match: 13. The CDR3 loop spans 15 amino acids. The V gene's germline CDR1 is SGHVS and CDR2 FQNEAQ.

The chain has TRBV6-1 and TRBJ2-3; 8 bases line up with TRBD1. Germline V gene data show CDR1 as MNHNS and CDR2 as SASEGT. V shed 6 bases, J shed 6 bases, and the junction held 8 bases outside the gene matches. This CDR3 contains 14 residues. CDR3 DNA sequence: TGTGCCAGCAGGGCCGGACAGGGCAGGGATACGCAGTATTTT. Amino acids: CASRAGQGRDTQYF.

The CDR3 DNA reads as TGCGCCAGCAGCTTGGGTCCTAGCGGGGAGGAGACCCAGTACTTC. As protein: CASSLGPSGEETQYF. This rearrangement joins TRBV5-1 to TRBJ2-5; 9 bases match TRBD2. Trimming at V came to 0 bases and at J to 5 bases, leaving 5 bases not matched to a gene. CDR1 SGHRS and CDR2 YFSETQ come from the germline V gene. The CDR3 totals 15 residues.

This clone appeared once. CDR3 region: CATAEVAGVPHIQYF. The CDR3 nucleotides are TGTGCCACTGCAGAGGTAGCGGGCGTCCCGCACATTCAGTACTTC. The genes are TRBV7-9 and TRBJ2-4; 7 bases are a match to TRBD2. The CDR3 totals 15 residues. In germline, CDR1 is SEHNR, CDR2 FQNEAQ (reference sequence). V lost 10 bases and J lost 8; bases outside the gene matches: 17.

The chain recombines TRBV10-3 with TRBJ1-2; TRBD1 is a possible D gene (5 bases). The V gene's germline CDR1 is ENHRY and CDR2 SYGVKD. Trimming removed 4 bases at V and 4 bases at J, with 19 bases between. The CDR3 has 16 residues. The CDR3 nucleotides read TGTGCCATCAGTGCCACCCCGGGGGGAACGGGCTATGGCTACACCTTC. Protein product: CAISATPGGTGYGYTF.

The chain employs TRBV19 and TRBJ1-5; D uncertain. Germline CDR1 LNHDA, CDR2 SQIVND (reference sequence). The V gene lost 3 bases and the J gene lost 6 bases, with 6 bases spanning the gap. The CDR3 sequence is 12 residues long. The CDR3, as DNA: TGTGCCAGTAGTATTTTAGGTCAGCCCCAGCATTTT. Translated, it gives CASSILGQPQHF.

The chain joins TRBV4-1 to TRBJ2-5, with 8 bases lining up with TRBD1. V gave up 4 bases and J gave up 5 bases; unmatched junction bases: 12. CDR3 length equals 16 residues. Germline loops: CDR1 MGHRA, CDR2 YSYEKL. DNA for the CDR3: TGCGCCAGCAGCCGCCTCATTGCAGGGGGCAGGGAGACCCAGTACTTC. Translation gives CASSRLIAGGRETQYF.